The table lists the clone carrying this TCR beta chain with a few counts. The antigen is undetermined. A single record per CDR3 protein comes from TCRdb applying MiXCR to the 5' RACE reads. This sample has about 700,000 distinct CDR3 sequences, with 8.5% to 9.5% found just once. The entry originates in a study of identical twins. The study's findings and limits: There was more out-of-frame TCR alpha sharing in monozygotic twins than models estimated. Beta clonotypes that were abundant in cord blood contained fewer insertions, a pattern absent from memory repertoires.

CDR3 length equals 17 residues. The germline gives CDR1 MNHEY, CDR2 SVGAGI. V shed 4 bases and J 3 bases; nucleotides not matched to a gene: 15. The sample was also linked to a second study, of yellow fever vaccine responses in identical twins.

The chain links TRBV6-5 to TRBJ2-7; 7 nucleotides line up with TRBD1. The sample comprised PBMCs. The clonotype originates from a woman under 30 in good health. CDR3 in amino acids: CASSSAEDRFIGYEQYF. In DNA form, the CDR3 reads TGTGCCAGCAGTTCGGCTGAGGACAGGTTTATCGGCTACGAGCAGTACTTC.